Listed below are T cell receptor beta chains from one sample, sequenced in a study of blood T cell repertoires in COVID-19. Some clones are missing from TCRdb's copy, which holds only in-frame ones; the method was immunoSEQ multiplex PCR. The table includes around 290,000 clones, approximately 86% detected once. Input material: PBMCs or T cells enriched from blood (not recorded which). These receptors were collected from a woman younger than 45 who had recovered from COVID-19. Each CDR3 is given with its conserved first and last residue. A D gene is named only where the DNA matches it firmly. The listing skips clone size in some rows; elsewhere it reads once, few, many or a size class.

j_call d_call clone_size v_call cdr3_aa cdr3_nt
TRBJ1-5 . . TRBV28 CASSFRQGGQPQHF TGTGCCAGCAGTTTCCGGCAGGGTGGCCAGCCCCAGCATTTT
TRBJ2-5 . . TRBV21-1 CARILQGGPATQYF TGTGCCAGAATTTTACAGGGGGGGCCAGCGACCCAGTACTTC
TRBJ1-6 . . TRBV6-5 CASSYIGDNSPLHF TGTGCCAGCAGTTATATAGGGGATAATTCACCCCTCCACTTT
TRBJ1-1 . . TRBV3-1/TRBV3-2 CASSEFPNTEAFF TGTGCCAGCAGCGAGTTCCCGAACACTGAAGCTTTCTTT
TRBJ2-7 . . TRBV18 CASSLGQIDYEQYF TGTGCCAGCTCTCTAGGACAGATCGACTACGAGCAGTACTTC
TRBJ1-2 TRBD1 . TRBV4-3 CASSQDRTGRYGYTF TGCGCCAGCAGCCAAGACCGGACAGGGCGCTATGGCTACACCTTC
TRBJ1-5 . . TRBV7-9 CASSPDGFNQPQHF TGTGCCAGCAGCCCAGACGGGTTCAATCAGCCCCAGCATTTT
TRBJ1-6 TRBD1 once TRBV3-1/TRBV3-2 CASSYQTRDSDSPLHF TGTGCCAGCAGCTACCAAACCCGGGACAGCGATTCACCCCTCCACTTT
TRBJ2-2 . . TRBV1 CTSSRDLNTGELFF TGCACCAGCAGCCGGGACTTGAACACCGGGGAGCTGTTTTTT
TRBJ1-1 . . TRBV30 CAWSLYTEAFF TGTGCCTGGAGTCTATACACTGAAGCTTTCTTT
TRBJ2-5 TRBD1 . TRBV5-4 CASSFPRGETQYF TGTGCCAGCAGCTTCCCCAGGGGGGAGACCCAGTACTTC
TRBJ1-2 TRBD1 . TRBV5-1 CASSQLGTGEGYTF TGCGCCAGCAGCCAGTTGGGGACAGGGGAAGGCTACACCTTC
TRBJ2-7 . . TRBV27 CASSPMGRGQYF TGTGCCAGCAGTCCGATGGGTCGGGGACAGTACTTC
TRBJ2-5 . once TRBV6-1 CASSDLGKTYQETQYF TGTGCCAGCAGTGATCTCGGGAAGACGTACCAAGAGACCCAGTACTTC
TRBJ1-5 . . TRBV7-2 CASSLVFRGYYQPQHF TGTGCCAGCAGCTTAGTGTTCAGGGGCTATTATCAGCCCCAGCATTTT
TRBJ1-6 TRBD1 . TRBV28 CATFPGQGSSPLHF TGTGCCACCTTCCCGGGACAGGGCAGTTCACCCCTCCACTTT
TRBJ2-1 TRBD1 . TRBV5-4 CASSSRDRPYNEQFF TGTGCCAGCAGCTCCCGGGACAGGCCGTACAATGAGCAGTTCTTC
TRBJ2-7 . . TRBV3-1/TRBV3-2 CASSRALSYEQYF TGTGCCAGCAGCCGCGCGCTCTCCTACGAGCAGTACTTC
TRBJ1-6 . . TRBV28 CASSIPGTRSSYNSPLHF TGTGCCAGCAGCATCCCAGGTACCAGAAGCTCCTATAATTCACCCCTCCACTTT
TRBJ2-7 . . TRBV10-3 CAISDRTYEQYF TGTGCCATCAGTGACCGTACCTACGAGCAGTACTTC
TRBJ2-2 . . TRBV2 CAAMRLAGELFF TGTGCCGCCATGAGGTTGGCCGGGGAGCTGTTTTTT
TRBJ1-5 . once TRBV2 CASNGDQGRNQPQHF TGTGCCAGCAATGGTGATCAGGGGAGAAATCAGCCCCAGCATTTT
TRBJ2-7 . . TRBV27 CASSWVSRGALYYEQYF TGTGCCAGCAGTTGGGTTTCCAGGGGCGCCTTATACTACGAGCAGTACTTC
TRBJ1-2 . . TRBV4-3 CASSQDLAGIMWGYTF TGCGCCAGCAGCCAAGATCTGGCAGGGATAATGTGGGGCTACACCTTC
TRBJ2-7 TRBD1 . TRBV3-1/TRBV3-2 CASSRDRHSYEQYF TGTGCCAGCAGCCGGGACAGACACTCCTACGAGCAGTACTTC
TRBJ1-1 . . TRBV2 CASSLRGLGNTEAFF TGTGCCAGCAGCTTAAGAGGGTTAGGCAACACTGAAGCTTTCTTT
TRBJ2-5 TRBD2 . TRBV12-5 CASVGELAGKETQYF TGTGCTAGTGTGGGGGAACTAGCGGGAAAAGAGACCCAGTACTTC
TRBJ2-7 . . TRBV14 CASSPPGGFYEQYF TGTGCCAGCAGCCCGCCCGGGGGTTTCTACGAGCAGTACTTC
TRBJ1-1 . . TRBV7-2 CASSLLGASAVDTEAFF TGTGCCAGCAGCTTATTAGGGGCGTCGGCAGTGGACACTGAAGCTTTCTTT
TRBJ2-2 TRBD2 few TRBV6-2/TRBV6-3 CASSLTSARVGELFF TGTGCCAGCAGTTTGACTAGCGCCAGGGTCGGGGAGCTGTTTTTT
TRBJ1-1 . . TRBV27 CASSLSSFTEAFF TGTGCCAGCAGTTTATCGAGTTTCACTGAAGCTTTCTTT
TRBJ2-5 TRBD1 . TRBV28 CASSRSPRGFGFGETQYF TGTGCCAGCAGTCGATCCCCCAGGGGGTTTGGCTTCGGAGAGACCCAGTACTTC
TRBJ1-1 . . TRBV10-3 CAISERQLNTEAFF TGTGCCATCAGTGAACGACAGTTGAACACTGAAGCTTTCTTT
TRBJ2-1 . . TRBV6-5 CASNSGNEQFF TGTGCCAGCAATTCGGGTAATGAGCAGTTCTTC
TRBJ1-1 TRBD1 . TRBV30 CAWSVRGRGTEAFF TGTGCCTGGAGTGTAAGGGGGCGAGGCACTGAAGCTTTCTTT
TRBJ1-2 TRBD1 . TRBV28 CASSPPGQGYGYTF TGTGCCAGCAGTCCCCCGGGACAGGGGTATGGCTACACCTTC
TRBJ2-7 . few TRBV7-9 CASSSFQEQYF TGTGCCAGCAGCTCCTTTCAGGAGCAGTACTTC
TRBJ2-1 TRBD2 . TRBV6-5 CASKPGTSGSGEQFF TGTGCCAGCAAACCCGGGACTAGCGGGAGCGGTGAGCAGTTCTTC
TRBJ2-7 . . TRBV19 CASSRGSVLYEQYF TGTGCCAGTAGCCGAGGGTCGGTGCTTTACGAGCAGTACTTC
TRBJ1-5 . . TRBV5-6 CASSSGGNQPQHF TGTGCCAGCAGCTCGGGCGGGAATCAGCCCCAGCATTTT
TRBJ1-5 TRBD1 . TRBV6-2/TRBV6-3 CASSWLKTGEKPQHF TGTGCCAGCAGTTGGCTAAAGACAGGGGAGAAGCCCCAGCATTTT